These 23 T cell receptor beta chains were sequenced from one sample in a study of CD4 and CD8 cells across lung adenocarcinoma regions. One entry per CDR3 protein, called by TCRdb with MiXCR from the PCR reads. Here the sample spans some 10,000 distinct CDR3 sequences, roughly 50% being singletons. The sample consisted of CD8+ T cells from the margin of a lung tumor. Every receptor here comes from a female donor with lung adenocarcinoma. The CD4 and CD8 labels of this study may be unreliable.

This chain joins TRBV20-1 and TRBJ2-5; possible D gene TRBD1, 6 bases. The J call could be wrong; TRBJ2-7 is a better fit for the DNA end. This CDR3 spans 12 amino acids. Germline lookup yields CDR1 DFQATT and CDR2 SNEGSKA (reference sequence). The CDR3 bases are TGCAGTGCCAGACAGGCCGTTTACGAGCAGTACTTC. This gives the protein CSARQAVYEQYF.

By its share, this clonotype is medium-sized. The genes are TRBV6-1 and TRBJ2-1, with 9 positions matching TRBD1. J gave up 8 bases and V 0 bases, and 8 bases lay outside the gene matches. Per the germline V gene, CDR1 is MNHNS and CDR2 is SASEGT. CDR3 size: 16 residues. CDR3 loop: CASSEAWDRAWDEQFF. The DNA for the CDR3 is TGTGCCAGCAGTGAAGCTTGGGACAGGGCTTGGGATGAGCAGTTCTTC.

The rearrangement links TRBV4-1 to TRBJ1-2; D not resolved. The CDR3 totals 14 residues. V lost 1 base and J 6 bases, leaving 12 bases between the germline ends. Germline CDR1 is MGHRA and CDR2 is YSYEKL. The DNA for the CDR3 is TGCGCCAGCAGCCAAGTAAGAACGGAAGATGGCTACACCTTC. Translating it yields CASSQVRTEDGYTF.

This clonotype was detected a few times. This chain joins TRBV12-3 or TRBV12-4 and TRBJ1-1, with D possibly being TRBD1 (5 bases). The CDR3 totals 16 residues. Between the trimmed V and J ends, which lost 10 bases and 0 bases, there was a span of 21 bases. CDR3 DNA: TGTGCCATTCGAGGGGCCGGTGGTTCCATGAACACTGAAGCTTTCTTT. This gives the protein CAIRGAGGSMNTEAFF.

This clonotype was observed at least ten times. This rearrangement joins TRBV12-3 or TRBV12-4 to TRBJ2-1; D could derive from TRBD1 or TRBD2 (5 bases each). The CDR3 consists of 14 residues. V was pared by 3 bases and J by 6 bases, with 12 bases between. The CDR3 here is CASSLFEGSNEQFF. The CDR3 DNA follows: TGTGCCAGCAGTTTGTTTGAGGGGTCCAATGAGCAGTTCTTC.

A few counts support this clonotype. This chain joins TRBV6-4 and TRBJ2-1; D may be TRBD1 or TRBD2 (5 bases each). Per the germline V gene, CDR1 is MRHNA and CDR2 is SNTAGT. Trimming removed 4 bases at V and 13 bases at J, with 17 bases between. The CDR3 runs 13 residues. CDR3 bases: TGTGCCAGCAGTGTGGAGGTGGGGGAGACCCAGTTCTTC. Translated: CASSVEVGETQFF.

The chain's CDR3 is CASSEARDRVGEQYF. CDR3 DNA sequence: TGTGCCAGCAGTGAAGCCCGGGACAGGGTTGGTGAGCAGTACTTC. The J gene is TRBJ2-1, the V gene TRBV6-1, with TRBD1 matching over 9 bases. The end of the DNA is better explained by TRBJ2-7, so the J call may be wrong. Germline CDR1 is MNHNS and CDR2 is SASEGT. The CDR3 extends over 15 amino acids.

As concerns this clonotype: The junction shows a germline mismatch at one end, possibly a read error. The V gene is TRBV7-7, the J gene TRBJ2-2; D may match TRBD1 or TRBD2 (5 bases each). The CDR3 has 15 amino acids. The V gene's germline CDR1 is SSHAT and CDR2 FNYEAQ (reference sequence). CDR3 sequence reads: CASSLVGGVPGELFF. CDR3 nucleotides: TGTGCTAGCAGCTTAGTTGGGGGAGTCCCCGGGGAGCTGTTTTTT.

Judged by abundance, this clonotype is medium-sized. CDR3 in DNA: TGTGCCAGCAGATCAGGGAATCAAGAGACCCAGTACTTC. This encodes CASRSGNQETQYF. The chain links TRBV27 to TRBJ2-5; D is possibly TRBD1 (5 bases). CDR1 is MNHEY and CDR2 is SMNVEV in the germline V gene (reference sequence). The CDR3 totals 13 residues. V was trimmed by 6 bases and J by 2 bases, leaving 10 bases between them.

The CDR3 here is CASSYGQGWEQYF. CDR3 DNA: TGTGCCAGCAGTTACGGGCAAGGGTGGGAGCAGTACTTC. The chain couples TRBV6-2 or TRBV6-3 to TRBJ2-1; D not resolved. The assigned J gene may be wrong: the sequence end matches TRBJ2-7 better. Germline V CDR1 and CDR2: MNHEY, SVGEGT. This CDR3 spans 13 amino acids.

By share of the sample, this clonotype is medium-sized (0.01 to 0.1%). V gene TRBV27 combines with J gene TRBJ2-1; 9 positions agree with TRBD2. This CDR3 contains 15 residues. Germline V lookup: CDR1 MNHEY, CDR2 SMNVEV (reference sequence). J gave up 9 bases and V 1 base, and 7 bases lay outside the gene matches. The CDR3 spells CASSLLAGARGEQFF. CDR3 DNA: TGTGCCAGCAGTTTATTAGCGGGGGCGAGGGGTGAGCAGTTCTTC.

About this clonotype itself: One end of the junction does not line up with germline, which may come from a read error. The DNA for the CDR3 is TGTGCCAGCAGGGGATTTACCGGGACCCCGGGGGAGCAGTTTTTC. Its translation is CASRGFTGTPGEQFF. The chain carries TRBV6-1 and TRBJ2-1; D is perhaps TRBD2 (6 bases). There are 15 residues in the CDR3. The V gene's germline CDR1 is MNHNS and CDR2 SASEGT.

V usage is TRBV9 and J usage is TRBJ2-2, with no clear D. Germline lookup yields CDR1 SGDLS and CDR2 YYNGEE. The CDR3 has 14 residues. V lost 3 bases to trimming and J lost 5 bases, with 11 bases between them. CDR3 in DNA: TGTGCCAGCAGCGGAGTCATGGGTACCGGGGAGCTGTTTTTT. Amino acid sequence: CASSGVMGTGELFF.

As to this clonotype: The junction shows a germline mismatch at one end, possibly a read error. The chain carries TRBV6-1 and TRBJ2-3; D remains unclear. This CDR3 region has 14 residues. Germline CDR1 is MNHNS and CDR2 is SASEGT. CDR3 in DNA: TGTGCCAGCAGTGAAACGGCAGGTCAAGATATGCAGTACTTT. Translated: CASSETAGQDMQYF.

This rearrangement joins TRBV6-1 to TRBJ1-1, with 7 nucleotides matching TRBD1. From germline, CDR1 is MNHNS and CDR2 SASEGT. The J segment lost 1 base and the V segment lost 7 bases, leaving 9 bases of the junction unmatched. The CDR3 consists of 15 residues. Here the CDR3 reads CASKGQFASNTEAFF. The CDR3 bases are TGTGCCAGCAAGGGACAGTTTGCCTCGAACACTGAAGCTTTCTTT.

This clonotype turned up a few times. The CDR3 reads CASTEEGLGSYEQYV. For the CDR3, the DNA is TGCGCCAGCACTGAGGAGGGACTGGGGTCCTACGAGCAGTACGTC. The chain links TRBV10-2 to TRBJ2-1, with TRBD2 as a possible D gene (6 bases). The J call is uncertain, as TRBJ2-7 better fits the DNA end. The CDR3 contains 15 residues. Germline lookup yields CDR1 WSHSY and CDR2 SAAADI.

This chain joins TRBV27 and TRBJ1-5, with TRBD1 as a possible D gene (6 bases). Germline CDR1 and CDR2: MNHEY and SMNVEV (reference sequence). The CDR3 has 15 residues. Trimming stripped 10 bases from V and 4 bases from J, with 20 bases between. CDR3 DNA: TGTGCCACCGGAGGAAAGAGGACAGAAAATCAGCCCCAGCATTTT. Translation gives CATGGKRTENQPQHF.

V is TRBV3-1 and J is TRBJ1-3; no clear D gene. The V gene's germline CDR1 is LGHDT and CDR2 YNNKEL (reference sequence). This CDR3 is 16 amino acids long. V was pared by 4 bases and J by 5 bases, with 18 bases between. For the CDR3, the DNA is TGTGCCAGCAGCCCATACCGGGTTTCAGACAGAAACACCATATATTTT. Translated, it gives CASSPYRVSDRNTIYF.

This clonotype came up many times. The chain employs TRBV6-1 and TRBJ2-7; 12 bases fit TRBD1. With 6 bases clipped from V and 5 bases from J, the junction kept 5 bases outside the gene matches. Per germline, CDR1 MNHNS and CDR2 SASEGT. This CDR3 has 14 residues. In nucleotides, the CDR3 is TGTGCCAGCAGGGGGACAGGGGGCCTTCACGAGCAGTACTTC. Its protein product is CASRGTGGLHEQYF.

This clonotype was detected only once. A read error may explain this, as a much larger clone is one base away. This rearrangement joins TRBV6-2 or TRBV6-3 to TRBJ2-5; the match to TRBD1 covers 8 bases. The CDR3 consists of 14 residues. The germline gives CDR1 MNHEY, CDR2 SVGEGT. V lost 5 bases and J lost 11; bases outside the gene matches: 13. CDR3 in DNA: TGTGCCAGCAGTGACGGACAGGGTGTGCATCAGCAGTACTTC. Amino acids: CASSDGQGVHQQYF.

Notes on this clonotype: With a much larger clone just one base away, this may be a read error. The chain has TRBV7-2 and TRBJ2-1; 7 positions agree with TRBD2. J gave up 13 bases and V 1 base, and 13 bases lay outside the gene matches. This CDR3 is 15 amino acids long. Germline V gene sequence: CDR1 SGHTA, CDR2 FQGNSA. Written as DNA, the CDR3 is TGTGCCAGCAGCTTAGATTGGGGGGGACCAAACATTCAGTTCTTC. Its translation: CASSLDWGGPNIQFF.

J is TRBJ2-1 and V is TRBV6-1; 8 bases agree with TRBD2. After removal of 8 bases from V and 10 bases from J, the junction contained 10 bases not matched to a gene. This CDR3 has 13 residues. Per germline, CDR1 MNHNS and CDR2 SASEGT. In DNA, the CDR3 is TGTGCCAGCGGGATGAACCGGGGGGGCGAGCAGTTCTTC. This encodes CASGMNRGGEQFF.

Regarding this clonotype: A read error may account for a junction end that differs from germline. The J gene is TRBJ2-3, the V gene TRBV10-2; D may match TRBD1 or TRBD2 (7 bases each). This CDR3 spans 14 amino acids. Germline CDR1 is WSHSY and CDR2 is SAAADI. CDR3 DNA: TGCGCGGGCAGGGGGGGCGGAGGCACAGAGACGCAGTACTTT. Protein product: CAGRGGGGTETQYF.